The 10 T cell receptor beta chains in this list originate from one sample, sequenced in a study of technical replicates of blood from a few donors. Profiled with immunoSEQ multiplex PCR; TCRdb holds only in-frame clones, not every one. This sample has 90,000 to 100,000 clones; about 94% occur once, and the top ten carry around 0.24%. The sequencing input was T cells isolated from PBMCs. These receptors all come from a human donor in good health.

The chain is built from TRBV5-4 and TRBJ1-2; D is ambiguous. V gave up 2 bases and J gave up 0 bases, with 8 bases separating them. The CDR3 totals 14 residues. Germline lookup yields CDR1 SGHNT and CDR2 YYREEE (reference sequence). CDR3 coding DNA: TGTGCCAGCAGCTTTCGGGGAGCTAACTATGGCTACACCTTC. Its translation is CASSFRGANYGYTF.

The chain combines TRBV28 with TRBJ2-1, with D hard to call. The CDR3 has 13 residues. Germline CDR1 and CDR2: MDHEN and SYDVKM. V gave up 7 bases and J gave up 6 bases, with 13 bases separating them. The chain's CDR3 is CASIQGGRNEQFF. The CDR3 DNA is TGTGCCAGCATTCAAGGTGGGCGCAATGAGCAGTTCTTC.

The chain employs TRBV6-5 and TRBJ2-7; 12 nucleotides line up with TRBD1. J was trimmed by 6 bases and V by 6 bases; bases with no gene match: 9. Germline V gives CDR1 MNHEY, CDR2 SVGAGI. This CDR3 spans 15 amino acids. Written as DNA, the CDR3 is TGTGCCAGCAGGTCATGGGACAGGGGGCGGGTCGAGCAGTACTTC. This sequence encodes CASRSWDRGRVEQYF.

The chain combines TRBV30 with TRBJ1-3; possible D gene TRBD1, 6 bases. This CDR3 region has 16 residues. V was cut by 4 bases and J by 1 base, with 17 bases left in between. Germline CDR1 GTSNPN, CDR2 SVGIG (reference sequence). The chain's CDR3 is CAWTTGLVSSGNTIYF. CDR3 in DNA: TGTGCCTGGACCACAGGGTTAGTGAGTTCTGGAAACACCATATATTTT.

V and J are TRBV29-1 and TRBJ1-2, with D unclear. Germline V CDR1 and CDR2: SQVTM, ANQGSEA. The CDR3 length is 11 residues. V lost 4 bases to trimming and J lost 6 bases, with 9 bases between them. The CDR3 loop is CSVGRTDGYTF. CDR3 nucleotides: TGCAGCGTTGGTAGAACGGATGGCTACACCTTC. The full variable domain, rest sourced from reference TRBV29-1 and TRBJ1-2, is SAVISQKPSRDICQRGTSLTIQCQVDSQVTMMFWYRQQPGQSLTLIATANQGSEATYESGFVIDKFPISRPNLTFSTLTVSNMSPEDSSIYLCSVGRTDGYTFGSGTRLTVV.

This clone is a singleton in its sample. The V gene is TRBV7-3, the J gene TRBJ2-5; D is possibly TRBD1 (6 bases). The germline V and J ends were trimmed by 1 base and 5 bases, with 14 bases remaining between them. The CDR3 consists of 15 residues. The V gene's germline CDR1 is SGHTA and CDR2 FQGTGA. CDR3: CASSLNPGARETQYF. The CDR3 DNA reads TGTGCCAGCAGCTTAAATCCAGGGGCCAGGGAGACCCAGTACTTC.

This CDR3 reads CASSHLAGGETQYF. The CDR3 coding sequence is TGTGCCAGCAGCCACCTAGCGGGAGGAGAGACCCAGTACTTC. This chain uses TRBV7-2 with TRBJ2-5; TRBD2 matches at 11 bases. The CDR3 is 14 residues long. With 5 bases clipped from V and 4 bases from J, the junction kept 3 bases outside the gene matches. Germline V gives CDR1 SGHTA, CDR2 FQGNSA.

The chain recombines TRBV6-5 with TRBJ1-2; D perhaps matches TRBD1 (5 bases). The CDR3 totals 12 residues. V was pared by 10 bases and J by 7 bases, with 16 bases between. CDR1 is MNHEY, CDR2 SVGAGI, per germline. The CDR3 loop is CAIFRAPFGYTF. CDR3 bases: TGTGCCATCTTCAGGGCCCCCTTTGGCTACACCTTC.

This chain links TRBV28 with TRBJ2-5; D is possibly TRBD1 (7 bases). CDR3 length equals 16 residues. Looked up from germline, CDR1 is MDHEN and CDR2 is SYDVKM. Trimming cost V 6 bases and J 5 bases, with 22 bases left between them. The CDR3 here is CASRRPGTSGGETQYF. Written as DNA, the CDR3 is TGTGCCAGCAGACGCCCTGGGACCTCAGGGGGGGAGACCCAGTACTTC. The variable domain in full, with the rest retrieved from reference TRBV28 and TRBJ2-5, is DVKVTQSSRYLVKRTGEKVFLECVQDMDHENMFWYRQDPGLGLRLIYFSYDVKMKEKGDIPEGYSVSREKKERFSLILESASTNQTSMYLCASRRPGTSGGETQYFGPGTRLLVL.

This sequence joins TRBV11-2 and TRBJ2-2; D might be TRBD1 (7 bases). Germline V lookup: CDR1 SGHAT, CDR2 FQNNGV. Trimming removed 6 bases at V and 6 bases at J, with 23 bases between. This CDR3 comprises 17 residues. CDR3 amino acids: CASSPLKRARGAGELFF. In DNA form, the CDR3 reads TGTGCCAGCAGTCCCTTAAAACGGGCCAGGGGGGCCGGGGAGCTGTTTTTT.